Detailed here is one TCR beta chain. No antigen is known for it. Clones were read by immunoSEQ multiplex PCR, and TCRdb kept only the in-frame ones, dropping some. The sample has about 200,000 clones, approximately 68% seen once. This record comes from a study of cytotoxic CD8 clonotypes in ibrutinib-treated CLL. Study results and caveats: Age-matched healthy donor levels were exceeded by baseline clonality, which tracked circulating CD8+ T-cell counts.

Sample: PBMCs, taken after 24 months of ibrutinib treatment. This receptor was identified in a human donor with chronic lymphocytic leukemia.

As DNA, the CDR3 is TGCGCCAGCAGCACGGGCAACCAAGAGACCCAGTACTTC. Its translation: CASSTGNQETQYF. The V and J genes are TRBV5-1 and TRBJ2-5; D uncertain. CDR3 size: 13 residues. With 4 bases removed from V and 0 bases from J, the gap between germline ends came to 7 bases. Germline assignment: CDR1 SGHRS and CDR2 YFSETQ.